One sample yielded the 11 T cell receptor beta chains listed below, sequenced in a study of beta chain features in type 1 diabetes. Antigens of these TCRs are unknown. Since all of the isolated RNA was reverse transcribed, expressed TCRB transcripts were what got sequenced. Sequenced by immunoSEQ multiplex PCR; TCRdb stores in-frame clones only, minus some. The repertoire has 150,000 to 200,000 clones, 8% to 9.5% of them found once; the top ten carry more than 0.45%. Broader study findings: TCRB CDR3s from Type 1 diabetes patients were moderately but significantly shorter in all four CD4+ subsets.

The material sequenced was central memory CD4+ T cells from blood. The source of these receptors is a woman in her late teens or twenties with type 1 diabetes.

This clone was detected only a few times. This rearrangement joins TRBV6-6 to TRBJ1-2; D ambiguous. The length of the CDR3 is 13 residues. In germline, CDR1 is MNHNY, CDR2 SVGAGI (reference sequence). Between the trimmed V and J ends, which lost 8 bases and 8 bases, there was a span of 18 bases. CDR3: CASYGISQLGYTF. Written as DNA, the CDR3 is TGTGCCAGCTACGGGATTTCTCAATTGGGCTACACCTTC.

The sample holds a few counts of this clone. V is TRBV10-1 and J is TRBJ2-1, with D possibly TRBD1 on 5 matching bases. The germline gives CDR1 WNHNN, CDR2 SYGVQD (reference sequence). This CDR3 is 12 amino acids long. Trimming cost V 2 bases and J 9 bases, with 8 bases left between them. The CDR3 region is CASSEMDTEQFF. For the CDR3, the DNA is TGCGCCAGCAGTGAGATGGACACTGAGCAGTTCTTC.

The genes are TRBV4-2 and TRBJ2-3, with D possibly TRBD2 on 7 matching bases. V was cut by 4 bases and J by 2 bases, with 13 bases left in between. Germline CDR1 LGHNA, CDR2 YNFKEQ. The CDR3 runs to 15 residues. DNA of the CDR3: TGTGCCAGCAGCCCCAGGGGAGGGGTCACAGATACGCAGTATTTT. This encodes CASSPRGGVTDTQYF.

This clone came up a few times. The chain uses TRBV5-1 and TRBJ2-3; a weak D match, TRBD1 (6 bases). The germline V and J ends were trimmed by 0 bases and 2 bases, with 7 bases remaining between them. CDR3 length equals 14 residues. CDR1 SGHRS and CDR2 YFSETQ come from the germline V gene. This chain's CDR3 is CASSLGQDTDTQYF. CDR3 sequence (DNA): TGCGCCAGCAGCTTGGGACAGGACACAGATACGCAGTATTTT. Filled out from reference TRBV5-1 and TRBJ2-3, the complete variable domain reads KAGVTQTPRYLIKTRGQQVTLSCSPISGHRSVSWYQQTPGQGLQFLFEYFSETQRNKGNFPGRFSGRQFSNSRSEMNVSTLELGDSALYLCASSLGQDTDTQYFGPGTRLTVL.

J is TRBJ2-1 and V is TRBV7-6, with 9 bases matching TRBD2. The CDR3 loop spans 16 amino acids. Unmatched junction bases numbered 14, after V lost 7 bases and J lost 7 bases. In germline, CDR1 is SGHVS, CDR2 FNYEAQ. As DNA, the CDR3 is TGTGCCAGCACCCTCATGGCTAGCGGGACCGTGAATGAGCAGTTCTTC. Translated: CASTLMASGTVNEQFF.

V and J are TRBV19 and TRBJ1-2; no clear D gene. Trimming pared 3 bases from V and 3 bases from J, leaving 8 bases between. The CDR3 covers 13 residues. Germline V gene sequence: CDR1 LNHDA, CDR2 SQIVND (reference sequence). CDR3 residues: CASSIRDDYGYTF. CDR3 DNA: TGTGCCAGTAGTATCCGGGATGACTATGGCTACACCTTC.

The genes are TRBV7-9 and TRBJ2-3; 13 positions match TRBD2. Germline trimming cut 2 bases from V and 3 bases from J; bases unmatched to any gene: 11. Per the germline V gene, CDR1 is SEHNR and CDR2 is FQNEAQ (reference sequence). CDR3 length equals 19 residues. Here the CDR3 DNA reads TGTGCCAGCAGCTTATCGGGACTAGCGGGATTGGCCCCAACAGATACGCAGTATTTT. Translation: CASSLSGLAGLAPTDTQYF.

J is TRBJ1-2 and V is TRBV18, with TRBD1 matching over 8 bases. Trimming cost V 2 bases and J 3 bases; bases outside gene matches: 2. The length of the CDR3 is 14 residues. The V gene's germline CDR1 is KGHSH and CDR2 LQKENI. CDR3 bases: TGTGCCAGCTCACCAGGGACAGGTCACTATGGCTACACCTTC. Protein: CASSPGTGHYGYTF. The whole variable domain, filled in from reference TRBV18 and TRBJ1-2, reads NAGVMQNPRHLVRRRGQEARLRCSPMKGHSHVYWYRQLPEEGLKFMVYLQKENIIDESGMPKERFSAEFPKEGPSILRIQQVVRGDSAAYFCASSPGTGHYGYTFGSGTRLTVV.

In this sample, this clone turned up a few times. The rearrangement links TRBV6-5 to TRBJ1-2; 11 positions match TRBD1. With V trimmed by 2 bases and J by 4 bases, 3 bases remained unmatched. The CDR3 has 15 amino acids. Germline values: CDR1 MNHEY, CDR2 SVGAGI. The CDR3 nucleotides are TGTGCCAGCAGTTACCAGGGACAGGGGGTCTATGGCTACACCTTC. This gives the protein CASSYQGQGVYGYTF.

This clone was picked up a small number of times. V usage is TRBV5-1 and J usage is TRBJ2-3; D is perhaps TRBD2 (5 bases). This CDR3 spans 13 amino acids. V was pared by 2 bases and J by 1 base, with 5 bases between. Per germline, CDR1 SGHRS and CDR2 YFSETQ. In DNA, the CDR3 is TGCGCCAGCAGCTTCGGGGGCACAGATACGCAGTATTTT. As protein: CASSFGGTDTQYF.

The J gene is TRBJ2-3, the V gene TRBV28, with a tentative D call TRBD2 (5 bases). The CDR3 runs 14 residues. CDR1 and CDR2 (germline): MDHEN, SYDVKM. The CDR3 reads CTHGRGNVPDTQYF. CDR3 bases: TGTACTCACGGTCGGGGTAATGTTCCAGATACGCAGTATTTT. Complete variable domain (other parts from reference TRBV28 and TRBJ2-3): DVKVTQSSRYLVKRTGEKVFLECVQDMDHENMFWYRQDPGLGLRLIYFSYDVKMKEKGDIPEGYSVSREKKERFSLILESASTNQTSMYLCTHGRGNVPDTQYFGPGTRLTVL.